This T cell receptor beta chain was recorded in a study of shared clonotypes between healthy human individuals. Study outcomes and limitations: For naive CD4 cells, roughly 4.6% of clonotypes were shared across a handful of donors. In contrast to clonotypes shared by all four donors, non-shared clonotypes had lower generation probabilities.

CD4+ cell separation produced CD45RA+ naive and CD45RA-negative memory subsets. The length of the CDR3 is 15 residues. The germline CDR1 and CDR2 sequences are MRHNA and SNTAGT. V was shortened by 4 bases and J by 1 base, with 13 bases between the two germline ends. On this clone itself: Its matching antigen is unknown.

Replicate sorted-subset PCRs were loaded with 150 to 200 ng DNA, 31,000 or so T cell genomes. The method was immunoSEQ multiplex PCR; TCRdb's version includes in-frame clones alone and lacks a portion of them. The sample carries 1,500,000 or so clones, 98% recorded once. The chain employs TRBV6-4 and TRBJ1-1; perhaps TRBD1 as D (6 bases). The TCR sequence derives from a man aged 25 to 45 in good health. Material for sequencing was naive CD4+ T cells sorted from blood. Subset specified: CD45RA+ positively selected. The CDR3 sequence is CASSVSGAENTEAFF. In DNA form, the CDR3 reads TGTGCCAGCAGTGTGTCAGGGGCCGAGAACACTGAAGCTTTCTTT.